The 32 T cell receptor beta chains below all came from one sample that was sequenced in a study of T cell repertoires in cytomegalovirus infection. What these receptors recognize is not known. Via MiXCR, TCRdb re-called the reads, giving one row per CDR3 protein. The sample has hundreds of thousands of distinct CDR3 sequences, more than 25% seen once. The material was cultured CD8+ T cells from PBMCs, obtained from culture after CMV antigen stimulation. The source of these receptors is a human donor in good health (CMV status not recorded). Some clones in this sample may be carry-over from other donors' samples.

The chain couples TRBV6-5 to TRBJ1-1; tentatively, D is TRBD1 (5 bases). Germline CDR1 reads MNHEY; CDR2 reads SVGAGI. Trimming removed 5 bases from V and 4 bases from J, with 11 bases in between. This CDR3 is 13 amino acids long. Written as DNA, the CDR3 is TGTGCCAGCAGTCCAGGGATTGGCACTGAAGCTTTCTTT. Its translation: CASSPGIGTEAFF.

There are a few counts of this clonotype. V usage is TRBV7-8 and J usage is TRBJ2-3; possibly TRBD2 for D (7 bases). The CDR3 runs to 16 residues. Trimming cost V 1 base and J 1 base, with 12 bases left between them. Germline V gene sequence: CDR1 SGHVS, CDR2 FQNEAQ. The chain's CDR3 is CASSLVPRGRTDTQYF. For the CDR3, the DNA is TGTGCCAGCAGCTTAGTCCCGCGGGGGCGCACAGATACGCAGTATTTT.

This clonotype was recorded at least ten times. The chain is built from TRBV6-5 and TRBJ2-1; 7 bases match TRBD2. Germline lookup yields CDR1 MNHEY and CDR2 SVGAGI. The ends lost 0 bases at V and 0 bases at J; junction bases unmatched: 2. CDR3 size: 16 residues. Here the CDR3 reads CASSYSGGSSYNEQFF. As DNA, the CDR3 is TGTGCCAGCAGTTACTCGGGGGGGAGCTCCTACAATGAGCAGTTCTTC.

This sequence joins TRBV6-2 or TRBV6-3 and TRBJ2-1; D perhaps matches TRBD2 (6 bases). From germline, CDR1 is MNHEY and CDR2 SVGEGT. V was cut by 2 bases and J by 5 bases, with 7 bases left in between. The CDR3 is 13 residues long. As DNA, the CDR3 is TGTGCCAGCAGTTACGCGGGAAACAATGAGCAGTTCTTC. It codes for CASSYAGNNEQFF.

A single count supports this clonotype. The V call is TRBV7-8, the J call TRBJ2-1; no clear D. V was pared by 2 bases and J by 0 bases, with 14 bases between. This CDR3 region has 17 residues. Germline lookup yields CDR1 SGHVS and CDR2 FQNEAQ. In nucleotides, the CDR3 is TGTGCCAGCAGCTTACTCAACCGGGTGAGCTCCTACAATGAGCAGTTCTTC. It encodes CASSLLNRVSSYNEQFF.

V gene TRBV13 combines with J gene TRBJ1-2; D possibly corresponds to TRBD1 (5 bases). The V end was cut by 2 bases, the J end by 10 bases, with 20 bases between. From germline, CDR1 is PRHDT and CDR2 FYEKMQ (reference sequence). The CDR3 consists of 15 residues. The CDR3 DNA is TGTGCCAGCAGCTTAAACCCGACAGTAGCGGATGACTACACCTTC. This translates into CASSLNPTVADDYTF.

Of note for this clonotype: This may arise from a read error, as a much more abundant clone is one base away. This chain connects TRBV5-6 to TRBJ2-2; the match to TRBD1 covers 7 bases. Germline loops: CDR1 SGHDT, CDR2 YYEEEE. The CDR3 has 13 residues. The junction had 3 bases not matched to a gene; V was cut back by 4 bases and J by 6 bases. This chain's CDR3 is CASSTTGSGELFF. The CDR3 DNA follows: TGTGCCAGCAGCACGACAGGGTCCGGGGAGCTGTTTTTT.

The table lists this clonotype with a few counts. The DNA for the CDR3 is TGTGCCAGTAGCCGGGACAGGAGCTATGGAAACACCATATATTTT. Translation: CASSRDRSYGNTIYF. This chain links TRBV19 with TRBJ1-3, with 8 bases fitting TRBD1. Germline values: CDR1 LNHDA, CDR2 SQIVND (reference sequence). This CDR3 has 15 residues. J lost 3 bases, V lost 6 bases, and 7 bases had no gene match.

This CDR3 reads CASSGALEQFF. As DNA, the CDR3 is TGTGCCAGCAGCGGGGCACTTGAGCAGTTCTTC. This sequence joins TRBV7-6 and TRBJ2-1; D possibly corresponds to TRBD1 (5 bases). The CDR3 has 11 residues. Trimming removed 5 bases from V and 9 bases from J, with 8 bases in between. The germline gives CDR1 SGHVS, CDR2 FNYEAQ.

The rearrangement joins TRBV2 to TRBJ1-5; tentatively, D is TRBD1 (6 bases). This CDR3 has 14 residues. Germline V gene data show CDR1 as SNHLY and CDR2 as FYNNEI. Trimming removed 4 bases at V and 7 bases at J, with 14 bases between. CDR3 bases: TGTGCCAGCAGTGGATCAGGGGAGGGCCAGCCCCAGCATTTT. Translated: CASSGSGEGQPQHF.

The chain has TRBV11-3 and TRBJ2-3, with 12 bases identical to TRBD2. The V gene's germline CDR1 is SGHNT and CDR2 YENEEA. The CDR3 is made up of 16 amino acids. V was pared by 3 bases and J by 3 bases, with 4 bases of the junction left unmatched. This chain's CDR3 is CASSFTSGGLTDTQYF. DNA of the CDR3: TGTGCCAGCAGCTTCACTAGCGGGGGGTTGACAGATACGCAGTATTTT.

With regard to this clonotype: This clone may be a read error of a much larger clone one base away. The chain combines TRBV12-3 or TRBV12-4 with TRBJ1-4, with D possibly being TRBD1 (5 bases). The CDR3 runs 18 residues. Trimming stripped 1 base from V and 8 bases from J, with 23 bases between. This CDR3 reads CASSLGPWGVIGYEKLFF. The CDR3 DNA reads as TGTGCCAGCAGTTTAGGCCCGTGGGGGGTTATAGGTTACGAAAAACTGTTTTTT.

Regarding this clonotype: A much larger clone lies a single base off, so this may be a read error. The chain couples TRBV7-8 to TRBJ1-1, with TRBD1 matching over 7 bases. CDR3 length equals 15 residues. Germline CDR1 reads SGHVS; CDR2 reads FQNEAQ. After removal of 7 bases from V and 8 bases from J, the junction contained 16 bases not matched to a gene. The CDR3 coding sequence is TGTGCCAGCAACTCTAAGGGACAGCCGTTGGTGGAAGCTTTCTTT. Its translation is CASNSKGQPLVEAFF.

Concerning this clonotype itself: At one end the junction does not follow the germline gene, possibly because of a read error. The chain carries TRBV28 and TRBJ2-3; D is perhaps TRBD1 (6 bases). The CDR3 sequence is 15 residues long. Germline V lookup: CDR1 MDHEN, CDR2 SYDVKM. The CDR3 loop reads CASSLWTESTDTQYF. The CDR3 DNA follows: TGTGCCAGCAGTCTATGGACAGAAAGCACAGATACGCAGTATTTT.

The sample holds a few counts of this clonotype. The rearrangement uses TRBV19 and TRBJ1-1, with D unclear. The germline V gene has CDR1 LNHDA and CDR2 SQIVND (reference sequence). This CDR3 is built from 14 residues. V lost 3 bases and J lost 0, with 8 bases in between. The CDR3 sequence: CASSMGSMNTEAFF. CDR3 coding DNA: TGTGCCAGTAGTATGGGCAGTATGAACACTGAAGCTTTCTTT.

This clonotype was counted a few times. The chain employs TRBV27 and TRBJ1-6, with D tentatively TRBD1 (5 bases). The V gene's germline CDR1 is MNHEY and CDR2 SMNVEV (reference sequence). The CDR3 sequence is 16 residues long. Between the trimmed V and J ends, which lost 3 bases and 0 bases, there was a span of 9 bases. This CDR3 is CASSFGGSSYNSPLHF. CDR3 coding DNA: TGTGCCAGCAGTTTTGGGGGGAGCTCCTATAATTCACCCCTCCACTTT.

V usage is TRBV12-3 or TRBV12-4 and J usage is TRBJ2-7; D is unresolved. The CDR3 spans 11 residues. The V end was cut by 3 bases, the J end by 7 bases, with 7 bases between. The CDR3 DNA follows: TGTGCCAGCAGTTTGGGTATTGAGCAGTACTTC. Its translation: CASSLGIEQYF.

This chain links TRBV4-1 with TRBJ2-2, with D unclear. This CDR3 has 13 residues. From germline, CDR1 is MGHRA and CDR2 YSYEKL. Trimming removed 0 bases from V and 5 bases from J, with 4 bases in between. The CDR3 loop reads CASSQDWTGELFF. For the CDR3, the DNA is TGCGCCAGCAGCCAAGATTGGACCGGGGAGCTGTTTTTT.

This clonotype turned up a few times. The V call is TRBV10-2, the J call TRBJ2-3; D may match TRBD1 or TRBD2 (5 bases each). The germline gives CDR1 WSHSY, CDR2 SAAADI. The V gene lost 8 bases and the J gene lost 4 bases, with 10 bases spanning the gap. This CDR3 is 12 amino acids long. CDR3 nucleotides: TGCGCCAGCGGGGGTTTCGCAGATACGCAGTATTTT. It is translated as CASGGFADTQYF.

The genes are TRBV7-6 and TRBJ1-1, with D possibly being TRBD1 (6 bases). The CDR3 runs 17 residues. The germline gives CDR1 SGHVS, CDR2 FNYEAQ. Trimming stripped 2 bases from V and 6 bases from J, with 22 bases between. For the CDR3, the DNA is TGTGCCAGCAGCTTAAGCAGGGGCCGCGGACATGCGCCTGAAGCTTTCTTT. As protein: CASSLSRGRGHAPEAFF.

The rearrangement links TRBV29-1 to TRBJ1-2; D gene ambiguous. CDR1 is SQVTM, CDR2 ANQGSEA, per germline. The CDR3 has 11 residues. The V end was cut by 4 bases, the J end by 8 bases, with 11 bases between. The CDR3 here is CSVVPVGGYTF. As DNA, the CDR3 is TGCAGCGTTGTACCAGTGGGCGGCTACACCTTC.

The rearrangement links TRBV10-2 to TRBJ1-1, with D unclear. V was trimmed by 3 bases and J by 1 base, leaving 9 bases between them. The length of the CDR3 is 14 residues. Germline CDR1 reads WSHSY; CDR2 reads SAAADI. This chain's CDR3 is CASSEHIANTEAFF. As DNA, the CDR3 is TGCGCCAGCAGTGAACATATTGCGAACACTGAAGCTTTCTTT.

The chain carries TRBV4-1 and TRBJ2-1; TRBD2 might be the D (6 bases). CDR1 and CDR2 from the germline V gene are MGHRA and YSYEKL. The CDR3 has 13 amino acids. V was clipped by 4 bases and J by 7 bases, with 11 bases between them. Here the CDR3 DNA reads TGCGCCAGCAGCCGAGTGGGGGGTAATGAGCAGTTCTTC. This translates into CASSRVGGNEQFF.

There are many counts of this clonotype. This chain uses TRBV7-6 with TRBJ2-1, with D perhaps being TRBD1 or TRBD2 (6 bases each). The CDR3 is 16 residues long. V was trimmed by 3 bases and J by 12 bases, leaving 24 bases between them. Germline assignment: CDR1 SGHVS and CDR2 FNYEAQ. The CDR3 DNA reads as TGTGCCAGCAGCTTTTTGAGGGGGGACTCGATGGGGGCGCAGTTCTTC. This codes for CASSFLRGDSMGAQFF.

The CDR3 is CASSQDGAEAFF. The CDR3 DNA reads TGCGCCAGCAGCCAAGATGGGGCTGAAGCTTTCTTT. The chain is built from TRBV4-1 and TRBJ1-1, with unresolved D. Germline V gives CDR1 MGHRA, CDR2 YSYEKL. This CDR3 has 12 amino acids. V dropped 0 bases and J dropped 6 bases, with 5 bases sitting between them.

This chain joins TRBV6-2 or TRBV6-3 and TRBJ2-7; D is unresolved. From germline, CDR1 is MNHEY and CDR2 SVGEGT. V was cut by 3 bases and J by 5 bases, with 8 bases left in between. CDR3 size: 12 residues. In DNA, the CDR3 is TGTGCCAGCAGTTATGGTAGGGACGAGCAGTACGTC. Its protein product is CASSYGRDEQYV.

The CDR3 here is CASSPTRDRAFYEQYV. CDR3 bases: TGTGCCAGCAGTCCGACCCGGGACAGGGCCTTCTACGAGCAGTACGTC. This rearrangement joins TRBV28 to TRBJ2-7; 9 bases match TRBD1. The CDR3 totals 16 residues. V lost 5 bases, J lost 3 bases, and 11 bases stayed unmatched. In germline, CDR1 is MDHEN, CDR2 SYDVKM.

This chain uses TRBV10-3 with TRBJ2-7, with 8 bases identical to TRBD2. This CDR3 comprises 17 residues. Germline V gene data show CDR1 as ENHRY and CDR2 as SYGVKD. The trim removed 0 bases at V and 3 bases at J, leaving 10 bases unmatched. In DNA, the CDR3 is TGTGCCATCAGTGAGTCCCGGGGGGGGGGCGCGGGCTACGAGCAGTACTTC. Translated, it gives CAISESRGGGAGYEQYF.

This clonotype was found a few times. The chain uses TRBV10-3 and TRBJ2-7, with 7 bases identical to TRBD1. The V and J ends lost 8 bases and 4 bases, in that order; junction bases with no gene match: 17. Germline values: CDR1 ENHRY, CDR2 SYGVKD. The CDR3 runs 16 residues. The CDR3 nucleotides are TGTGCCATCGTCAGATTAGTCGGACAGGACCTTTACGAGCAGTACTTC. It yields the protein CAIVRLVGQDLYEQYF.

This clonotype was recorded many times. The gene calls are TRBV7-6 and TRBJ2-7; TRBD1 is a possible D gene (5 bases). The V gene's germline CDR1 is SGHVS and CDR2 FNYEAQ. V lost 1 base and J lost 5, with 9 bases in between. The CDR3 covers 13 residues. In nucleotides, the CDR3 is TGTGCCAGCAGCTTAGAAACAGGTGACGAGCAGTACTTC. It encodes CASSLETGDEQYF.

The J gene is TRBJ2-5, the V gene TRBV5-6; the match to TRBD2 covers 8 bases. The J segment lost 9 bases and the V segment lost 2 bases, leaving 9 bases of the junction unmatched. The CDR3 contains 14 residues. The germline V gene encodes CDR1 SGHDT and CDR2 YYEEEE. The CDR3 DNA is TGTGCCAGCAGCTTCGGGGGGGCCCGGTCCCCCCAGTACTTC. The encoded protein is CASSFGGARSPQYF.

This clonotype was seen more than once but under ten times. V usage is TRBV7-8 and J usage is TRBJ1-6, with D perhaps TRBD1 (6 bases). This CDR3 comprises 16 residues. Germline CDR1 and CDR2: SGHVS and FQNEAQ. With 3 bases removed from V and 3 bases from J, the gap between germline ends came to 12 bases. Here the CDR3 DNA reads TGTGCCAGCAGCTTGTCAGGACAGCACTATAATTCACCCCTCCACTTT. This codes for CASSLSGQHYNSPLHF.